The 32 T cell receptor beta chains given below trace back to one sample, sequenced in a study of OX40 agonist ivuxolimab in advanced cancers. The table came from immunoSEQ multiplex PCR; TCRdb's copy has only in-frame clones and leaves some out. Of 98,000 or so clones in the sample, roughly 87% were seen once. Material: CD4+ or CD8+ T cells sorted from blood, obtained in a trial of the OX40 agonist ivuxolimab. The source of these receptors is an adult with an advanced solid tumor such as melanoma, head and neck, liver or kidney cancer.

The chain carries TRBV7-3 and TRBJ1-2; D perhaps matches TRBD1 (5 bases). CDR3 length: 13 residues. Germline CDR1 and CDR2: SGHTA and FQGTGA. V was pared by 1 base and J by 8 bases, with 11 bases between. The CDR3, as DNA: TGTGCCAGCAGCTTAAACGGGGGAAGGGGCTACACCTTC. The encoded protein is CASSLNGGRGYTF.

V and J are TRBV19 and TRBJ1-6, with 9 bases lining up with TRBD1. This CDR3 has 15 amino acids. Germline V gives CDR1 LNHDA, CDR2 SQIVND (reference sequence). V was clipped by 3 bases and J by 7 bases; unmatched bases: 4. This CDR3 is CASSIFGQGNSPLHF. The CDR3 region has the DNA TGTGCCAGTAGTATTTTCGGACAGGGGAATTCACCCCTCCACTTT.

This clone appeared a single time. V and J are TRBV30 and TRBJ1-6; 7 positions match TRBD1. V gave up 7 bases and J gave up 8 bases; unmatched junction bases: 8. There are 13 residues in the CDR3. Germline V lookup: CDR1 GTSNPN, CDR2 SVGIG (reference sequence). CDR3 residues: CAFNRQGDSPLHF. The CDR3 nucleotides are TGTGCCTTTAATCGACAGGGAGATTCACCCCTCCACTTT.

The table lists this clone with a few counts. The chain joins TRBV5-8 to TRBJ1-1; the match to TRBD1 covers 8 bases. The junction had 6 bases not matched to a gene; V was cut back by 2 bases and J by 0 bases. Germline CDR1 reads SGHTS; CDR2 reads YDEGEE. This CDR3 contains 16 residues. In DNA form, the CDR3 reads TGTGCCAGCAGCTTAGGGGACAGGTTCTTGAACACTGAAGCTTTCTTT. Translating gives CASSLGDRFLNTEAFF.

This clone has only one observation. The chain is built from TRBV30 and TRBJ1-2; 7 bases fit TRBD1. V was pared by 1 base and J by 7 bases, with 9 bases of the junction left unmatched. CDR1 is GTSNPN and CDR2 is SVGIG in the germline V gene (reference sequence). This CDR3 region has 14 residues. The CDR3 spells CAWSGQGVDGGYTF. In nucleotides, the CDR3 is TGTGCCTGGAGTGGCCAGGGGGTTGATGGTGGCTACACCTTC. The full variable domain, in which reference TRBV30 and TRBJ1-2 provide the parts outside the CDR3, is SQTIHQWPATLVQPVGSPLSLECTVEGTSNPNLYWYRQAAGRGLQLLFYSVGIGQISSEVPQNLSASRPQDRQFILSSKKLLLSDSGFYLCAWSGQGVDGGYTFGSGTRLTVV.

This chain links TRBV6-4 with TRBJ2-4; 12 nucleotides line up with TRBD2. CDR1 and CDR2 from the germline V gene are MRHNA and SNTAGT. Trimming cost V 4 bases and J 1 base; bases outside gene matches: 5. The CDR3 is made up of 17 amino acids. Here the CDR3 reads CASSGLAGDSAKNIQYF. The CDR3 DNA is TGTGCCAGCAGTGGACTAGCGGGAGACTCGGCCAAAAACATTCAGTACTTC.

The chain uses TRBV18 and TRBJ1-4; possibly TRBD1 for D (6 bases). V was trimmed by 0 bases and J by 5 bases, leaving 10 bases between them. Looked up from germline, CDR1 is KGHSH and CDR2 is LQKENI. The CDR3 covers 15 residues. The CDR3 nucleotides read TGTGCCAGCTCACCACCGGGGGGCCTCAATGAAAAACTGTTTTTT. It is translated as CASSPPGGLNEKLFF.

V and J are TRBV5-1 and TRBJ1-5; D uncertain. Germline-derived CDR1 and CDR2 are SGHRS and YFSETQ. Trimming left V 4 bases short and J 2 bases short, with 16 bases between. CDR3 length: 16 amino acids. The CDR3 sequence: CASSPSDGSGNQPQHF. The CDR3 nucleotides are TGCGCCAGCAGCCCTAGTGACGGATCCGGCAATCAGCCCCAGCATTTT.

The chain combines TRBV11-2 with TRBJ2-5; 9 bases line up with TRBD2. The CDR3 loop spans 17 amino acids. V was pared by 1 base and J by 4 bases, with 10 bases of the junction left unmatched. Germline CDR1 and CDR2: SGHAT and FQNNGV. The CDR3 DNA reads TGTGCCAGCAGCTTAGTCCCTAGCGGGGTCACGGGAGAGACCCAGTACTTC. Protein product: CASSLVPSGVTGETQYF.

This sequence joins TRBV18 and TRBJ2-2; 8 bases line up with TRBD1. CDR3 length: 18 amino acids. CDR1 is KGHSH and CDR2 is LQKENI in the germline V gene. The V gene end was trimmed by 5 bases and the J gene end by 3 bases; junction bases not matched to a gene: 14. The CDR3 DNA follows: TGTGCCAGCTCATTGCGGTTCCCGGGACAGGTGGACACCGGGGAGCTGTTTTTT. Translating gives CASSLRFPGQVDTGELFF.

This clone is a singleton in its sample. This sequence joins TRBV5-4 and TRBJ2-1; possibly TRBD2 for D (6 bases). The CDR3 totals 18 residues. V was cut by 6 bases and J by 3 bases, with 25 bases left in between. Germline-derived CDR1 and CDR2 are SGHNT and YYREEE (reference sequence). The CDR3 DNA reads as TGTGCCAGCACGAAGGAGGGAGGACCGGCCGTCCTCTACAATGAGCAGTTCTTC. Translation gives CASTKEGGPAVLYNEQFF. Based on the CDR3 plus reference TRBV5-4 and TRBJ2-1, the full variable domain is ETGVTQSPTHLIKTRGQQVTLRCSSQSGHNTVSWYQQALGQGPQFIFQYYREEENGRGNFPPRFSGLQFPNYSSELNVNALELDDSALYLCASTKEGGPAVLYNEQFFGPGTRLTVL.

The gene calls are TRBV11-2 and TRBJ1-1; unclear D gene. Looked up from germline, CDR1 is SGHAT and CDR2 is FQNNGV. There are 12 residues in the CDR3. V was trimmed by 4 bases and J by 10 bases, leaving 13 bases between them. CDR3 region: CASSYLLQVAFF. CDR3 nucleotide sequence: TGTGCCAGCAGCTACCTTCTTCAAGTAGCTTTCTTT.

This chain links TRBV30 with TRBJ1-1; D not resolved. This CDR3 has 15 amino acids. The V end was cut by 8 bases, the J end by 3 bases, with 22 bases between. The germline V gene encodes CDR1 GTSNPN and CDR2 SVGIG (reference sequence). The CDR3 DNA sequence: TGTGCCCTGGAAACGGGTGGGCTCGGGGACACTGAAGCTTTCTTT. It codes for CALETGGLGDTEAFF.

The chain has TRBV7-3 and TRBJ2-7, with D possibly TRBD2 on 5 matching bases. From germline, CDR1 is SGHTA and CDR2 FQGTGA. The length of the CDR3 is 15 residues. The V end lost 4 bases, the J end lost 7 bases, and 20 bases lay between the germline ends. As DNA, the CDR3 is TGTGCCAGCAGCTCCAGGACCTCGGGCATAGCGGAGCAGTACTTC. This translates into CASSSRTSGIAEQYF.

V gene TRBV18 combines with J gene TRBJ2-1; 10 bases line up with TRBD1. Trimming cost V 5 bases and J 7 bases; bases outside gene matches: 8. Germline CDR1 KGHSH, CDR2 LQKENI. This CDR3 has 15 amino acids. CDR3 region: CASSSGQGLWNEQFF. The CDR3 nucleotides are TGTGCCAGCTCATCGGGACAGGGGCTCTGGAATGAGCAGTTCTTC.

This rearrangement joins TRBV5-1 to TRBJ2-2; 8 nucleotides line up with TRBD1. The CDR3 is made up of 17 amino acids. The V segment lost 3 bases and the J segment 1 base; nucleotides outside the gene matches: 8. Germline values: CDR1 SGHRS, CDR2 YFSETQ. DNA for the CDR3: TGCGCCAGCAGCTCCACACCTGGACAGGGGAACACCGGGGAGCTGTTTTTT. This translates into CASSSTPGQGNTGELFF.

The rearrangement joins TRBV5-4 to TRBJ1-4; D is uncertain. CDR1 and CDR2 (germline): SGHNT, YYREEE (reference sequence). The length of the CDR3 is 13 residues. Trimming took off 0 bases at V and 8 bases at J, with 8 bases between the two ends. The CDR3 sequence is CASSLEVEEKLFF. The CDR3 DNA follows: TGTGCCAGCAGCTTGGAAGTCGAGGAAAAACTGTTTTTT.

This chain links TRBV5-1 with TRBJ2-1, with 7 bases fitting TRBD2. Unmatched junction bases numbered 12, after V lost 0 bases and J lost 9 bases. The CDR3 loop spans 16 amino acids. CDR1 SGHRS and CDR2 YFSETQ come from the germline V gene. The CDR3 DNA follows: TGCGCCAGCAGCTTGGCCGCGGGAGTGTTTTTTGGTGAGCAGTTCTTC. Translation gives CASSLAAGVFFGEQFF.

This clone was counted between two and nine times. CDR3 protein: CASSLGAETQYF. The CDR3 nucleotides read TGTGCCAGCAGCTTAGGAGCGGAGACCCAGTACTTC. J is TRBJ2-5 and V is TRBV7-2; D uncertain. Per the germline V gene, CDR1 is SGHTA and CDR2 is FQGNSA. The CDR3 has 12 amino acids. Trimming took 1 base from V and 5 from J, leaving 5 bases between them.

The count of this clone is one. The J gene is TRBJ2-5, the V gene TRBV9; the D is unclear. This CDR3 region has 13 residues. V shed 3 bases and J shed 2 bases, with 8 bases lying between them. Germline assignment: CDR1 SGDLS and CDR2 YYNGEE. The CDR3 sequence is CASSATLQETQYF. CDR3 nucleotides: TGTGCCAGCAGCGCCACTCTTCAAGAGACCCAGTACTTC.

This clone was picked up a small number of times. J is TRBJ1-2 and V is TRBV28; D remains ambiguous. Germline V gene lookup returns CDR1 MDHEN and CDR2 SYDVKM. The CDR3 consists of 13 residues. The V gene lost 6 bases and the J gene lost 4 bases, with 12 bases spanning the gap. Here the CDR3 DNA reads TGTGCCAGCAGACCGACCCCACGCTATGGCTACACCTTC. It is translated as CASRPTPRYGYTF.

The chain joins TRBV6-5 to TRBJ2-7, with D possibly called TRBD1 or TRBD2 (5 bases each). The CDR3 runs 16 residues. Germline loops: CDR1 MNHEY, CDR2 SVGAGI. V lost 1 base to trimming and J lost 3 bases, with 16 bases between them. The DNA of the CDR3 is TGTGCCAGCAGTTACTTGGGGGAAAGACTGCTCTACGAGCAGTACTTC. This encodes CASSYLGERLLYEQYF.

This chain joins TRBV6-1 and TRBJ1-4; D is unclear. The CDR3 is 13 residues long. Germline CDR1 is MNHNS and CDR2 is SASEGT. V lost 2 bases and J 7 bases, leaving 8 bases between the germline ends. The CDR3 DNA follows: TGTGCCAGCAGTGAATACAGTGCTGAAAAACTGTTTTTT. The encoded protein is CASSEYSAEKLFF.

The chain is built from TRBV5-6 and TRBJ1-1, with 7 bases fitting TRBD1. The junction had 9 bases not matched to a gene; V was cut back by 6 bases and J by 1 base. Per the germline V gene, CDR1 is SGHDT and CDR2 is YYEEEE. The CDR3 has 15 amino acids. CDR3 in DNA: TGTGCCAGCAATTGGGGGGACAGAGAGAACACTGAAGCTTTCTTT. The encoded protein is CASNWGDRENTEAFF.

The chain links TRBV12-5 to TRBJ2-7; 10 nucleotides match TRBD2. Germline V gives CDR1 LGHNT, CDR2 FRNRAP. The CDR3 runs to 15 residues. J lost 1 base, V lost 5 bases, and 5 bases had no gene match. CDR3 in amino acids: CASGSGGAWSYEQYF. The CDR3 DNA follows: TGTGCTAGTGGTAGCGGGGGGGCTTGGTCCTACGAGCAGTACTTC.

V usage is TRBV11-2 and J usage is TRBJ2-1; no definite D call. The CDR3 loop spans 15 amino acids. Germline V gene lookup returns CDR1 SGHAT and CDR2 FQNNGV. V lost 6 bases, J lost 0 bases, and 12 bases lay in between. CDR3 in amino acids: CASSMGFHSYNEQFF. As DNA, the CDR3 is TGTGCCAGCAGTATGGGGTTCCACTCCTACAATGAGCAGTTCTTC.

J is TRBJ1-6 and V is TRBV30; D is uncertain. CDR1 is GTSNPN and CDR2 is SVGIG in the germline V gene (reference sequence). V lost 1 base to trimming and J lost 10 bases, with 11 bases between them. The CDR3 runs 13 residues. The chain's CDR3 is CAWSETTLSPLHF. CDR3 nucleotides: TGTGCCTGGAGTGAAACCACACTCTCACCCCTCCACTTT.

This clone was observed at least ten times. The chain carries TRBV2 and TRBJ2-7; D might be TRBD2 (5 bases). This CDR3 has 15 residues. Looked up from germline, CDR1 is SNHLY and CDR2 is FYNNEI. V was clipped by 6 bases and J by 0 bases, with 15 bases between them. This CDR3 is CASSELGLVSYEQYF. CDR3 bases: TGTGCCAGCAGCGAACTCGGACTCGTCTCCTACGAGCAGTACTTC. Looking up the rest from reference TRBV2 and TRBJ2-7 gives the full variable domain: EPEVTQTPSHQVTQMGQEVILRCVPISNHLYFYWYRQILGQKVEFLVSFYNNEISEKSEIFDDQFSVERPDGSNFTLKIRSTKLEDSAMYFCASSELGLVSYEQYFGPGTRLTVT.

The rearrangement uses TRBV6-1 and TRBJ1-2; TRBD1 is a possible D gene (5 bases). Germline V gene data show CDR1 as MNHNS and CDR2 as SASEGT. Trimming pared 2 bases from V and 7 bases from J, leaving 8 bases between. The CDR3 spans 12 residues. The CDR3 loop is CASSELGGGYTF. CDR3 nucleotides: TGTGCCAGCAGTGAACTTGGGGGTGGCTACACCTTC.

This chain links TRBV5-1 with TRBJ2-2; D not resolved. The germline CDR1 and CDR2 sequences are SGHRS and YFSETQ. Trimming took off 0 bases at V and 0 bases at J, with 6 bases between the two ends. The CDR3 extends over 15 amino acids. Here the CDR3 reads CASSLGTANTGELFF. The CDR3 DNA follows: TGCGCCAGCAGCTTGGGGACGGCGAACACCGGGGAGCTGTTTTTT.

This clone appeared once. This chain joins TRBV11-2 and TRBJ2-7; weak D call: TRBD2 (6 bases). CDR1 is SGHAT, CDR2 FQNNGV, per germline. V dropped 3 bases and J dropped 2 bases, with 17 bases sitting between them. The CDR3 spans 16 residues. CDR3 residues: CASSFILANPPYEQYF. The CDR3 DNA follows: TGTGCCAGCAGCTTTATCCTAGCGAATCCGCCCTACGAGCAGTACTTC. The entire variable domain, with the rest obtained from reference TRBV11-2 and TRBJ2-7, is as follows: EAGVAQSPRYKIIEKRQSVAFWCNPISGHATLYWYQQILGQGPKLLIQFQNNGVVDDSQLPKDRFSAERLKGVDSTLKIQPAKLEDSAVYLCASSFILANPPYEQYFGPGTRLTVT.

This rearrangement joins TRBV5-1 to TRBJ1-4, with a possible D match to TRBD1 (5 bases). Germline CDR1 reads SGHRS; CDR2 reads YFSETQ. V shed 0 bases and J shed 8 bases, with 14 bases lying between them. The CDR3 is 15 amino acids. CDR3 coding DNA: TGCGCCAGCAGCTTGGCCTCAGGGCTGGGCGAAAAACTGTTTTTT. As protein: CASSLASGLGEKLFF.